These 7 T cell receptor beta chains were all obtained from the same sample, sequenced in a study of graft-versus-host responses after intestinal transplantation. Produced via immunoSEQ multiplex PCR; TCRdb's table is partial and in-frame only. The sample carries about 47,000 clones, around 96% recorded once. Which antigens these TCRs recognize remains unknown. The starting material was unstimulated CD8+ T cells sorted from spleen or lymph node cells, obtained before transplant. The receptors shown here come from a human donor who was the organ donor for an intestinal transplant.

The gene calls are TRBV4-1 and TRBJ2-2, with 7 bases fitting TRBD1. This CDR3 has 17 amino acids. V shed 3 bases and J 0 bases; nucleotides not matched to a gene: 7. Germline loops: CDR1 MGHRA, CDR2 YSYEKL. The CDR3 spells CASSHYPGQSNTGELFF. In DNA, the CDR3 is TGCGCCAGCAGCCACTACCCGGGACAGTCGAACACCGGGGAGCTGTTTTTT.

V and J are TRBV5-1 and TRBJ2-3; perhaps D is TRBD1 or TRBD2 (5 bases each). Trimming left V 7 bases short and J 4 bases short, with 22 bases between. The CDR3 extends over 16 amino acids. Germline V lookup: CDR1 SGHRS, CDR2 YFSETQ. The chain's CDR3 is CASLLGTLSPPDTQYF. Here the CDR3 DNA reads TGCGCCAGCTTGCTCGGGACCCTATCTCCCCCAGATACGCAGTATTTT.

The chain joins TRBV4-1 to TRBJ1-1; no definite D call. CDR1 and CDR2 from the germline V gene are MGHRA and YSYEKL. This CDR3 region has 15 residues. Deletions cut 1 base from V and 0 bases from J, with 9 bases between. The CDR3 DNA reads TGCGCCAGCAGCCAAGTTGGTTTAATGAACACTGAAGCTTTCTTT. This translates into CASSQVGLMNTEAFF.

This chain links TRBV28 with TRBJ2-7, with TRBD2 matching over 9 bases. The germline V gene has CDR1 MDHEN and CDR2 SYDVKM. The CDR3 has 13 residues. Unmatched junction bases numbered 9, after V lost 9 bases and J lost 6 bases. The CDR3 sequence: CASRPLAGAEQYF. In nucleotides, the CDR3 is TGTGCCAGTCGCCCATTAGCGGGGGCCGAGCAGTACTTC.

This clone has only one observation. J is TRBJ2-7 and V is TRBV19; D is possibly TRBD2 (5 bases). V was shortened by 6 bases and J by 0 bases, with 12 bases between the two germline ends. The germline V gene has CDR1 LNHDA and CDR2 SQIVND (reference sequence). There are 14 residues in the CDR3. CDR3: CASSTHRGSYEQYF. CDR3 nucleotide sequence: TGTGCCAGTAGCACCCACCGGGGCTCCTACGAGCAGTACTTC.

The chain joins TRBV29-1 to TRBJ2-3; 7 positions match TRBD1. The germline V gene has CDR1 SQVTM and CDR2 ANQGSEA. Trimming removed 7 bases from V and 0 bases from J; junction bases left unmatched: 4. CDR3 size: 13 residues. CDR3 nucleotides: TGCAGCGCCCTAGGGGGCAGCACAGATACGCAGTATTTT. Its protein is CSALGGSTDTQYF.

The rearrangement uses TRBV7-9 and TRBJ1-1; D is ambiguous. CDR1 is SEHNR, CDR2 FQNEAQ, per germline (reference sequence). The CDR3 totals 16 residues. V lost 1 base to trimming and J lost 1 base, with 13 bases between them. The CDR3 bases are TGTGCCAGCAGCTTAGGTCCCCGGGCTTCGAACACTGAAGCTTTCTTT. Translated, it gives CASSLGPRASNTEAFF.